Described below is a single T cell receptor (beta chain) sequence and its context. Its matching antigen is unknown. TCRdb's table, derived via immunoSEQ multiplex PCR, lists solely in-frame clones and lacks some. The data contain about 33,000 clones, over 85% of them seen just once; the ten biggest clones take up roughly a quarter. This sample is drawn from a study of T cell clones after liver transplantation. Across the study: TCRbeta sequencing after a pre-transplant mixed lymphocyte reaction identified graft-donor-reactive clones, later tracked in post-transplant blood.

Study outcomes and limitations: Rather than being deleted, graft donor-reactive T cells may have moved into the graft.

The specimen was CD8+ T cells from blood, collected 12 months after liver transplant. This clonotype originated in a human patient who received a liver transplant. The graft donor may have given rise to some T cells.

As DNA, the CDR3 is TGCGCCAGCAGCCGCCTCGGGGCAGCGGGAGACTCCTACGAGCAGTACTTC. This encodes CASSRLGAAGDSYEQYF. V usage is TRBV4-1 and J usage is TRBJ2-7; 8 bases agree with TRBD2. This CDR3 spans 17 amino acids. Unmatched junction bases numbered 11, after V lost 4 bases and J lost 0 bases. Germline CDR1 MGHRA, CDR2 YSYEKL.